These 19 T cell receptor beta chains were all obtained from the same sample, sequenced in a study of blood T cell repertoires in COVID-19. Sequenced by immunoSEQ multiplex PCR; TCRdb stores in-frame clones only, minus some. The sample holds over 150,000 clones; about 85% are singletons and the top ten take around 1%. Sequencing input: peripheral blood. These TCRs come from a man in his forties with acute or convalescent COVID-19.

The chain has TRBV19 and TRBJ1-1, with D unresolved. The CDR3 runs 13 residues. CDR1 is LNHDA and CDR2 is SQIVND in the germline V gene (reference sequence). The V gene lost 3 bases and the J gene lost 1 base, with 6 bases spanning the gap. CDR3 nucleotide sequence: TGTGCCAGTAGTATCATCAGGAACACTGAAGCTTTCTTT. Translated: CASSIIRNTEAFF.

The chain combines TRBV7-8 with TRBJ2-3; D is ambiguous. Germline CDR1 is SGHVS and CDR2 is FQNEAQ. This CDR3 has 16 residues. V was clipped by 5 bases and J by 4 bases, with 19 bases between them. The DNA of the CDR3 is TGTGCCAGCAGCATCCCCCGAAGGAGTAGTGCAGATACGCAGTATTTT. Its protein product is CASSIPRRSSADTQYF.

The CDR3 reads CASSDSGVGAYEQYF. The CDR3 DNA is TGCGCCAGCAGCGATAGCGGGGTGGGGGCCTACGAGCAGTACTTC. This rearrangement joins TRBV5-1 to TRBJ2-7, with 8 bases matching TRBD2. The V and J ends lost 4 bases and 2 bases, in that order; junction bases with no gene match: 8. The CDR3 totals 15 residues. Germline-derived CDR1 and CDR2 are SGHRS and YFSETQ.

J is TRBJ2-3 and V is TRBV25-1, with 9 nucleotides matching TRBD1. The CDR3 has 15 residues. V shed 3 bases and J 3 bases; nucleotides not matched to a gene: 4. From germline, CDR1 is MGHDK and CDR2 SYGVNS. CDR3 amino acids: CASSEQGQGTDTQYF. Here the CDR3 DNA reads TGTGCCAGCAGTGAGCAGGGACAGGGAACAGATACGCAGTATTTT.

The chain combines TRBV19 with TRBJ1-4, with 9 bases matching TRBD1. This CDR3 is built from 14 residues. V shed 5 bases and J 6 bases; nucleotides not matched to a gene: 4. Germline V CDR1 and CDR2: LNHDA, SQIVND (reference sequence). The CDR3 bases are TGTGCCAGTAGTTCGACAGGGGGAGATGAAAAACTGTTTTTT. Protein product: CASSSTGGDEKLFF.

This chain links TRBV15 with TRBJ2-2; 8 nucleotides align to TRBD2. The V and J ends lost 0 bases and 4 bases, in that order; junction bases with no gene match: 7. Germline CDR1 reads LNHNV; CDR2 reads YYDKDF (reference sequence). The CDR3 contains 17 residues. As DNA, the CDR3 is TGTGCCACCAGCAGAGATTTCGGGGGGGCAAGCACCGGGGAGCTGTTTTTT. This gives the protein CATSRDFGGASTGELFF. Based on the CDR3 plus reference TRBV15 and TRBJ2-2, the full variable domain is DAMVIQNPRYQVTQFGKPVTLSCSQTLNHNVMYWYQQKSSQAPKLLFHYYDKDFNNEADTPDNFQSRRPNTSFCFLDIRSPGLGDTAMYLCATSRDFGGASTGELFFGEGSRLTVL.

The chain couples TRBV7-3 to TRBJ1-1; 8 nucleotides agree with TRBD1. Trimming cost V 5 bases and J 5 bases; bases outside gene matches: 7. Germline values: CDR1 SGHTA, CDR2 FQGTGA. The CDR3 contains 14 residues. CDR3 sequence: CASSVQGGRTEAFF. Here the CDR3 DNA reads TGTGCCAGCAGCGTACAGGGGGGGAGAACTGAAGCTTTCTTT.

The rearrangement links TRBV7-9 to TRBJ1-2, with a weak D call TRBD1 (6 bases). The V gene lost 1 base and the J gene lost 7 bases, with 13 bases spanning the gap. Germline-derived CDR1 and CDR2 are SEHNR and FQNEAQ (reference sequence). This CDR3 has 14 amino acids. In DNA form, the CDR3 reads TGTGCCAGCAGCTTAGTGGGGGGGACAAGTGGCTACACCTTC. This gives the protein CASSLVGGTSGYTF.

J is TRBJ1-1 and V is TRBV7-2, with D perhaps matching TRBD1 (6 bases). Germline CDR1 and CDR2: SGHTA and FQGNSA. This CDR3 has 15 amino acids. V was cut by 3 bases and J by 0 bases, with 11 bases left in between. CDR3 region: CASSFAGAMNTEAFF. As DNA, the CDR3 is TGTGCCAGCAGCTTTGCAGGGGCCATGAACACTGAAGCTTTCTTT.

The table lists this clone with a few counts. The rearrangement joins TRBV7-9 to TRBJ2-2, with 10 bases aligning to TRBD1. The CDR3 covers 15 residues. J lost 5 bases, V lost 5 bases, and 5 bases had no gene match. CDR1 is SEHNR and CDR2 is FQNEAQ in the germline V gene (reference sequence). The CDR3 is CASSPRTGGTGELFF. CDR3 nucleotide sequence: TGTGCCAGCAGCCCAAGGACAGGGGGGACCGGGGAGCTGTTTTTT.

This chain joins TRBV6-4 and TRBJ1-2, with D perhaps TRBD1 (5 bases). With 0 bases removed from V and 5 bases from J, the gap between germline ends came to 16 bases. Per the germline V gene, CDR1 is MRHNA and CDR2 is SNTAGT. CDR3 length equals 16 residues. The CDR3, as DNA: TGTGCCAGCAGTGACTCGATTAGGGGTGTTGAGTATGGCTACACCTTC. Its protein product is CASSDSIRGVEYGYTF.

The rearrangement joins TRBV6-5 to TRBJ1-5; D might be TRBD1 (6 bases). Trimming took 5 bases from V and 3 from J, leaving 8 bases between them. Germline CDR1 reads MNHEY; CDR2 reads SVGAGI. This CDR3 contains 13 residues. CDR3 protein: CASSQGNNQPQHF. The CDR3 DNA reads as TGTGCCAGCAGTCAGGGGAACAATCAGCCCCAGCATTTT.

V gene TRBV28 combines with J gene TRBJ1-4; 12 bases map to TRBD1. Germline CDR1 and CDR2: MDHEN and SYDVKM. The length of the CDR3 is 18 residues. The trim removed 5 bases at V and 2 bases at J, leaving 9 bases unmatched. The CDR3 protein is CASSIRRDRGRTNEKLFF. CDR3 nucleotide sequence: TGTGCCAGCAGTATCCGCCGGGACAGGGGGCGCACTAATGAAAAACTGTTTTTT.

A single count supports this clone. V gene TRBV5-1 combines with J gene TRBJ2-1; TRBD1 matches 8 bases. The J segment lost 6 bases and the V segment lost 2 bases, leaving 4 bases of the junction unmatched. CDR3 length: 14 amino acids. Germline lookup yields CDR1 SGHRS and CDR2 YFSETQ. The CDR3, as DNA: TGCGCCAGCAGCTTAGGACAGGGCTCCAATGAGCAGTTCTTC. Its protein is CASSLGQGSNEQFF. The whole variable domain, remainder taken from reference TRBV5-1 and TRBJ2-1, is KAGVTQTPRYLIKTRGQQVTLSCSPISGHRSVSWYQQTPGQGLQFLFEYFSETQRNKGNFPGRFSGRQFSNSRSEMNVSTLELGDSALYLCASSLGQGSNEQFFGPGTRLTVL.

In nucleotides, the CDR3 is TGTGCCAGCAGCCTACCTGGGGGGGGCTATGGCTACACCTTC. It encodes CASSLPGGGYGYTF. This chain joins TRBV5-4 and TRBJ1-2; a possible D gene is TRBD1 (5 bases). CDR3 length: 14 residues. Germline V gene sequence: CDR1 SGHNT, CDR2 YYREEE (reference sequence). With 4 bases removed from V and 4 bases from J, the gap between germline ends came to 14 bases. The full variable domain, its missing parts supplied by reference TRBV5-4 and TRBJ1-2, is ETGVTQSPTHLIKTRGQQVTLRCSSQSGHNTVSWYQQALGQGPQFIFQYYREEENGRGNFPPRFSGLQFPNYSSELNVNALELDDSALYLCASSLPGGGYGYTFGSGTRLTVV.

The chain joins TRBV29-1 to TRBJ2-3, with D perhaps matching TRBD1 (5 bases). Germline CDR1 and CDR2: SQVTM and ANQGSEA. The CDR3 contains 13 residues. Trimming took off 5 bases at V and 4 bases at J, with 13 bases between the two ends. CDR3: CSVRAQGPDTQYF. The CDR3 region has the DNA TGCAGCGTTCGTGCCCAGGGCCCAGATACGCAGTATTTT.

The genes are TRBV13 and TRBJ1-4, with TRBD1 as a possible D gene (6 bases). V lost 4 bases to trimming and J lost 0 bases, with 18 bases between them. The CDR3 runs 18 residues. Germline CDR1 PRHDT, CDR2 FYEKMQ (reference sequence). The DNA of the CDR3 is TGTGCCAGCAGCTCTATCACCCTACAGGGATCAACTAATGAAAAACTGTTTTTT. Encoded protein: CASSSITLQGSTNEKLFF.

V and J are TRBV3-1 (or the pseudogene TRBV3-2) and TRBJ1-3, with no clear D. Trimming took off 4 bases at V and 4 bases at J, with 5 bases between the two ends. The germline V gene has CDR1 LGHDT and CDR2 YNNKEL (reference sequence). There are 12 residues in the CDR3. Here the CDR3 DNA reads TGTGCCAGCAGCCTGGCCGGAAACACCATATATTTT. Translation: CASSLAGNTIYF.

The chain recombines TRBV6-2 or TRBV6-3 with TRBJ2-2; 8 bases line up with TRBD1. With V trimmed by 5 bases and J by 7 bases, 12 bases remained unmatched. The CDR3 totals 16 residues. Germline CDR1 and CDR2: MNHEY and SVGEGT. The DNA of the CDR3 is TGTGCCAGCAGTCGCGCAGGGGGCTCCTCAGTCGGGGAGCTGTTTTTT. Translating it yields CASSRAGGSSVGELFF.